This T cell receptor beta chain was identified during a study of beta chain features in type 1 diabetes. This clone was seen a few times. Every bit of the isolated RNA underwent reverse transcription, so sequencing read expressed TCRB transcripts. Some clones are missing from TCRdb's copy, which holds only in-frame ones; the method was immunoSEQ multiplex PCR. The table lists under 150,000 clones, under 60% of them singletons. V dropped 1 base and J dropped 3; count of bases not matched to a gene: 22. The length of the CDR3 is 20 residues. Germline V gene data show CDR1 as SGHRS and CDR2 as YFSETQ. Sequencing was carried out using Tregs from blood. The genes are TRBV5-1 and TRBJ2-7; 7 bases are shared with TRBD1. This TCR was recovered from a man between 18 and 29 years old in good health. The CDR3 nucleotides read TGCGCCAGCAGCTTGTCTTCTTCCAGGGGGTGGGGGCTAGACGTCTACGAGCAGTACTTC. This gives the protein CASSLSSSRGWGLDVYEQYF.